Listed below are T cell receptor beta chains from one sample, sequenced in a study of T cells after yellow fever vaccination. Using its own MiXCR run on the 5' RACE reads, TCRdb lists one record per CDR3 protein. The table shows about 350,000 distinct CDR3 sequences, with under 15% occurring only once. The material was CD4+ T cells sorted from PBMCs, obtained 15 days after the yellow fever booster vaccination. These receptors all come from a man younger than 30 who received the YFV17D yellow fever vaccine. CDR3s leave out the opening cysteine and the closing phenylalanine or tryptophan. Only some rows state a clone size, as once, few, many or a class for expanded clones.

clone size: few; V gene: TRBV2; J gene: TRBJ1-3; CDR3 protein: ASSESYGAGNTIY
clone size: few; V gene: TRBV9; J gene: TRBJ2-5; CDR3 protein: ASSPWGYLQETQY
clone size: few; V gene: TRBV7-9; J gene: TRBJ1-2; CDR3 protein: ASSLEVPGRYT
clone size: few; V gene: TRBV7-3; J gene: TRBJ1-1; CDR3 protein: ASSLMGRDTEAF
clone size: NA; V gene: TRBV10-3; J gene: TRBJ1-2; CDR3 protein: AISEQGTYGYT
clone size: NA; V gene: TRBV18; J gene: TRBJ2-7; CDR3 protein: ASSPGTGYEQY
clone size: many; V gene: TRBV24-1; J gene: TRBJ1-4; CDR3 protein: ATGLRAEKLF
clone size: few; V gene: TRBV13; J gene: TRBJ1-2; CDR3 protein: ASSARGVEDYGYT
clone size: few; V gene: TRBV12-3/TRBV12-4; J gene: TRBJ1-2; CDR3 protein: ASTPRDRGPGYT
clone size: few; V gene: TRBV5-4; J gene: TRBJ2-3; CDR3 protein: ASSQLAGGPDTQY
clone size: NA; V gene: TRBV27; J gene: TRBJ1-2; CDR3 protein: ASSFGDPGQSYGYT
clone size: many; V gene: TRBV11-2; J gene: TRBJ2-1; CDR3 protein: ASSFSDRGEQF
clone size: NA; V gene: TRBV4-3; J gene: TRBJ1-2; CDR3 protein: ASSQEAGQGPNYGYT
clone size: NA; V gene: TRBV4-1; J gene: TRBJ1-3; CDR3 protein: ASRSTGDGNTIY
clone size: NA; V gene: TRBV14; J gene: TRBJ2-1; CDR3 protein: ASSQASSYNEQF
clone size: NA; V gene: TRBV12-3/TRBV12-4; J gene: TRBJ1-5; CDR3 protein: ASNLNSNQPQH
clone size: few; V gene: TRBV4-3; J gene: TRBJ1-1; CDR3 protein: ASSQVITGGTEAF
clone size: NA; V gene: TRBV4-3; J gene: TRBJ2-1; CDR3 protein: ASSQGSHGNEQF
clone size: many; V gene: TRBV10-3; J gene: TRBJ2-3; CDR3 protein: AIMSGDDTQY
clone size: few; V gene: TRBV3-1; J gene: TRBJ2-2; CDR3 protein: ASSQAQGRLAGELF
clone size: few; V gene: TRBV20-1; J gene: TRBJ2-4; CDR3 protein: SARDRNGNIQY
clone size: NA; V gene: TRBV6-6; J gene: TRBJ2-5; CDR3 protein: ASSYTGFQTQY
clone size: few; V gene: TRBV15; J gene: TRBJ2-1; CDR3 protein: ATTGGRQGYNEQF